A selection of T cell receptor beta chains follows, all from one sample in a study of blood T cells in healthy people across ages. A single record per CDR3 protein comes from TCRdb applying MiXCR to the 5' RACE reads. The sample holds over a million distinct CDR3 sequences; approximately 39% are singletons and the top ten take approximately 4%. The specimen was blood. The receptor set was obtained from a woman between 18 and 29 years old in good health. The CDR3 runs from the conserved cysteine through the conserved F or W. A D gene is named only where the DNA matches it firmly. Where a row states a size, it is once, few, many or the class of an expanded clone; other rows omit it.

13	TRBV25-1	TRBD1	few	TRBJ1-2	CASSERGRNGYTF	TGTGCCAGCAGTGAAAGGGGGCGGAATGGCTACACCTTC
15	TRBV25-1	TRBD2	NA	TRBJ2-7	CASSGNTSGRREQYF	TGTGCCAGCAGTGGAAACACTAGCGGGCGGCGTGAGCAGTACTTC
16	TRBV7-2	NA	NA	TRBJ1-6	CASSSEPGRYNSPLHF	TGTGCCAGCAGCTCAGAACCGGGACGGTATAATTCACCCCTCCACTTT
12	TRBV29-1	NA	few	TRBJ1-1	CSVEAGNTEAFF	TGCAGCGTTGAGGCCGGGAACACTGAAGCTTTCTTT
14	TRBV7-2	TRBD1	few	TRBJ1-2	CASSSGTVLYGYTF	TGTGCCAGCAGCTCGGGGACAGTCCTCTATGGCTACACCTTC
14	TRBV4-3	TRBD2	few	TRBJ2-7	CASSQGGGIYEQYF	TGCGCCAGCAGCCAAGGGGGGGGGATCTACGAGCAGTACTTC
16	TRBV4-1	NA	NA	TRBJ1-5	CASSQVGGSGNQPRHF	TGCGCCAGCAGCCAAGTTGGGGGATCGGGCAATCAGCCCCGGCATTTT
12	TRBV20-1	TRBD1	few	TRBJ1-1	CSAGGTGASAFF	TGCAGTGCTGGTGGGACAGGGGCCTCTGCTTTCTTT
15	TRBV5-5	TRBD1	NA	TRBJ1-1	CASSQTGGRNTEAFF	TGTGCCAGCAGCCAGACAGGGGGCAGGAACACTGAAGCTTTCTTT
14	TRBV20-1	NA	NA	TRBJ1-3	CSTSDRGFGNTIYF	NA
13	TRBV24-1	NA	few	TRBJ2-7	CATSDTISYEQYF	TGTGCCACCAGTGATACTATCTCCTACGAGCAGTACTTC